Included here is one T cell receptor (beta chain) sequence, with context. These data are taken from a study of shared clonotypes between healthy human individuals. The CDR3 contains 16 residues. The V end was cut by 0 bases, the J end by 6 bases, with 15 bases between. Germline V gene data show CDR1 as LNHNV and CDR2 as YYDKDF (reference sequence). Profiled with immunoSEQ multiplex PCR; TCRdb holds only in-frame clones, not every one. The sample consists of 1,400,000 or so clones, less than 99% of them appearing once. The clonotype comes from a man under 40 in good health. V gene TRBV15 combines with J gene TRBJ1-5, with D uncertain. The sequenced sample was naive CD4+ T cells sorted from blood. As to subset: CD45RA+ positively selected. Here the CDR3 DNA reads TGTGCCACCAGCAGAGACAGCCCTCAAAAAGGTCAGCCCCAGCATTTT. Translating it yields CATSRDSPQKGQPQHF.